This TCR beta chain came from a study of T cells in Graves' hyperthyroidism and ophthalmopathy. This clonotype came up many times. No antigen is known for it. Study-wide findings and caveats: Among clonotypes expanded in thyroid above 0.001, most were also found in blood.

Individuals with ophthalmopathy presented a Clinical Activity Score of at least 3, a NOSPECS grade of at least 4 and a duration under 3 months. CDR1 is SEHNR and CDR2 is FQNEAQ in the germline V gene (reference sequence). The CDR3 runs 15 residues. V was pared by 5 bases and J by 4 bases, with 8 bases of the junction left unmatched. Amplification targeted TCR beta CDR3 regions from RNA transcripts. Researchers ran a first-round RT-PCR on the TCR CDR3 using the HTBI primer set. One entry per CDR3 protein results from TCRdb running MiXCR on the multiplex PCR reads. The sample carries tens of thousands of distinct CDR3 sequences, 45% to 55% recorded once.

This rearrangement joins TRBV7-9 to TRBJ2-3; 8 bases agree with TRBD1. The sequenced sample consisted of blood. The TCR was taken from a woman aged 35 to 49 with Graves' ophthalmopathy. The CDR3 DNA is TGTGCCAGCAGCGCCCGGGACAGGTTCTCAGATACGCAGTATTTT. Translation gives CASSARDRFSDTQYF.